This T cell receptor beta chain was profiled in a study of vaccination and CD4 T cells after COVID-19. An Oncomine TCR Beta short-read assay was used to sequence the DNA from cultured CD4+ T cells. TCRdb processed the PCR reads anew with MiXCR; each CDR3 protein has one entry. The sample lists about 4,100 distinct CDR3 sequences, more than 20% occurring once. This CDR3 has 17 amino acids. V shed 3 bases and J 2 bases; nucleotides not matched to a gene: 7. Germline V gene data show CDR1 as ENHRY and CDR2 as SYGVKD. Treatment: roughly 10-day PBMC culture with coronavirus spike peptide pools or control peptides (ViraFEST assay). To note about this clonotype: Its antigen is not known.

The sample comprised CD4+ T cells from blood, cultured in vitro. V gene TRBV10-3 combines with J gene TRBJ1-2; the match to TRBD1 covers 12 bases. This receptor was taken from a human donor who had recovered from COVID-19. The CDR3 region has the DNA TGTGCCATCAGTGATCCCCCCGGGACAGGGGGCAACTATGGCTACACCTTC. It yields the protein CAISDPPGTGGNYGYTF.